A selection of T cell receptor beta chains follows, all from one sample in a study of neurological immune-mediated disorders. TCRdb analysed the 5' RACE reads with MiXCR anew, one entry per CDR3 protein. Of 50,000 or so distinct CDR3 sequences in the sample, about 3% were seen once. Sequencing used PBMCs. All receptors come from a man aged 40-55 years with multiple sclerosis. CDR3s include the opening cysteine and the closing phenylalanine or tryptophan. A D gene is named only where the DNA matches it firmly. Clone size is shown for a subset of rows, as once, few, many or a class of expanded clone.

abundance,v_gene,j_gene,d_gene,CDR3aa,CDR3nt
many,TRBV6-6,TRBJ2-5,NA,CASRTEQETQYF,TGTGCCAGCAGGACAGAACAAGAGACCCAGTACTTC
many,TRBV2,TRBJ1-6,NA,CASSEALRRVGSPLHF,TGTGCCAGCAGTGAAGCGTTGCGGAGGGTTGGGTCACCCCTCCACTTT
many,TRBV4-1,TRBJ1-4,NA,CASRSWTAPTTNEKLFF,TGCGCCAGCAGATCCTGGACAGCCCCGACAACTAATGAAAAACTGTTTTTT
many,TRBV28,TRBJ2-7,NA,CASRQETGVYEQYF,TGTGCCAGCAGGCAGGAGACAGGTGTCTACGAGCAGTACTTC
many,TRBV29-1,TRBJ1-2,NA,CSVVGGSNYGYTF,TGCAGCGTAGTCGGGGGATCTAACTATGGCTACACCTTC
many,TRBV18,TRBJ1-4,TRBD1,CASSEQGLNEKLFF,TGTGCCAGCTCGGAACAGGGGCTTAATGAAAAACTGTTTTTT
many,TRBV7-3,TRBJ2-2,TRBD1,CASSLNRGQGGELFF,TGTGCCAGCAGCCTCAACAGGGGGCAGGGCGGGGAGCTGTTTTTT
many,TRBV27,TRBJ2-3,TRBD1,CASSLNLGQDTDTQYF,TGTGCCAGCAGTTTAAACCTCGGACAGGACACAGATACGCAGTATTTT
many,TRBV3-1,TRBJ2-2,TRBD1,CASSQAGTGGHTGELFF,TGTGCCAGCAGCCAAGCAGGGACAGGGGGCCACACCGGGGAGCTGTTTTTT
many,TRBV3-1,TRBJ2-3,NA,CASSQVSGGITDTQYF,TGTGCCAGCAGCCAAGTCTCTGGGGGGATCACAGATACGCAGTATTTT
many,TRBV6-1,TRBJ2-5,NA,CASSIQGQETQYF,TGTGCCAGCAGCATCCAGGGGCAAGAGACCCAGTACTTC
many,TRBV3-1,TRBJ2-1,NA,CASSQDRGNEQFF,TGTGCCAGCAGCCAAGATCGGGGAAATGAGCAGTTCTTC
few,TRBV18,TRBJ2-7,TRBD1,CASSPQGASSYEQYF,TGTGCCAGCTCACCACAGGGGGCAAGCTCCTACGAGCAGTACTTC
many,TRBV20-1,TRBJ1-5,NA,CSASGQGIQPQHF,TGCAGTGCTAGCGGGCAGGGGATTCAGCCCCAGCATTTT
many,TRBV29-1,TRBJ2-3,TRBD1,CSAGQGANTQYF,TGCAGCGCAGGACAGGGGGCAAATACGCAGTATTTT
many,TRBV10-1,TRBJ2-6,NA,CASSDRLKFYSGANVLTF,TGCGCCAGCAGTGACAGGTTGAAATTCTACTCTGGGGCCAACGTCCTGACTTTC
many,TRBV6-1,TRBJ1-5,TRBD1,CASTPGQGNQPQHF,TGTGCCAGCACCCCGGGACAGGGGAATCAGCCCCAGCATTTT
medium-sized,TRBV29-1,TRBJ1-2,NA,CSARIPDGYTF,TGCAGCGCCCGGATCCCGGATGGCTACACCTTC
many,TRBV12-3/TRBV12-4,TRBJ1-3,TRBD1,CASSRTGGVTIYF,TGTGCCAGCAGCCGAACAGGGGGCGTTACCATATATTTT
many,TRBV5-1,TRBJ2-7,NA,CASSPGNSYEQYF,TGCGCCAGCAGCCCAGGCAACTCCTACGAGCAGTACTTC
many,TRBV6-1,TRBJ1-2,NA,CASEMWAQNYGYTF,TGTGCCAGCGAGATGTGGGCGCAAAACTATGGCTACACCTTC
many,TRBV7-9,TRBJ1-2,TRBD1,CASSFSGQGGNTF,TGTGCCAGCAGCTTCTCGGGACAGGGGGGGAACACCTTC
many,TRBV29-1,TRBJ2-3,TRBD2,CSVDGSGGLTDTQYF,TGCAGCGTTGACGGGAGCGGGGGACTCACAGATACGCAGTATTTT
many,TRBV5-1,TRBJ2-1,NA,CASSLGQVYNEQFF,TGCGCCAGCAGCTTGGGACAGGTCTACAATGAGCAGTTCTTC
many,TRBV28,TRBJ1-2,TRBD1,CASTGQDYGYTF,TGTGCCAGCACCGGACAGGACTATGGCTACACCTTC
many,TRBV6-1,TRBJ2-7,TRBD1,CAVRTQGGSYEQYF,TGTGCCGTCCGAACACAGGGGGGTTCGTACGAGCAGTACTTC
NA,TRBV10-2,TRBJ2-2,TRBD2,CASSLAGGTTGELFF,TGCGCCAGCAGTCTAGCGGGGGGGACCACCGGGGAGCTGTTTTTT
many,TRBV6-6,TRBJ2-1,NA,CASSYSVDNEQFF,TGTGCCAGCAGTTACTCGGTAGATAATGAGCAGTTCTTC
many,TRBV18,TRBJ1-5,NA,CASSEGLFSNQPQHF,TGTGCCAGCTCTGAAGGACTGTTTAGCAATCAGCCCCAGCATTTT
many,TRBV4-1,TRBJ2-3,TRBD2,CASSQDKLAGDPDTQYF,TGCGCCAGCAGCCAAGATAAGCTAGCGGGGGACCCAGATACGCAGTATTTT
many,TRBV6-5,TRBJ2-1,TRBD2,CASSPPGLAMYNEQFF,TGTGCCAGCAGTCCGCCGGGACTAGCGATGTACAATGAGCAGTTCTTC
many,TRBV7-9,TRBJ1-4,NA,CASSFEGHRSEKLFF,TGTGCCAGCAGCTTCGAGGGACACCGTTCTGAAAAACTGTTTTTT
many,TRBV20-1,TRBJ2-3,NA,CSARETIGTDTQYF,TGCAGTGCTAGAGAGACTATAGGGACAGATACGCAGTATTTT
many,TRBV12-3/TRBV12-4,TRBJ2-5,TRBD2,CASTLGLVGGGQYF,TGTGCCAGCACTCTCGGACTAGTCGGGGGAGGCCAGTACTTC
many,TRBV12-3/TRBV12-4,TRBJ1-1,NA,CASSDQDRLSTEAFF,TGTGCCAGCAGTGATCAGGACAGATTGAGCACTGAAGCTTTCTTT
NA,TRBV12-3/TRBV12-4,TRBJ2-1,NA,CVSSLSSRYNEQFF,TGTGTCAGCAGTTTATCCTCTAGGTACAATGAGCAGTTCTTC
NA,TRBV10-3,TRBJ2-7,NA,CAISTQTAPYEQYF,TGTGCCATCAGCACTCAGACAGCCCCCTACGAGCAGTACTTC
many,TRBV12-3/TRBV12-4,TRBJ2-7,NA,CASSLRQKVPYEQYF,TGTGCCAGCAGTTTGCGTCAAAAGGTCCCCTACGAGCAGTACTTC
many,TRBV20-1,TRBJ2-3,NA,CSARVVPVGQYF,TGCAGTGCTAGAGTGGTCCCCGTTGGGCAGTATTTT
many,TRBV12-3/TRBV12-4,TRBJ2-7,NA,CASRDSHSYEQYF,TGTGCCAGCAGGGACAGCCACTCCTACGAGCAGTACTTC
many,TRBV20-1,TRBJ2-7,NA,CSARNFRAGIGTEQYF,TGCAGTGCTAGAAATTTTCGGGCCGGGATCGGCACCGAGCAGTACTTC